The sequence of this T cell receptor beta chain was determined in a study of metastatic and nonmetastatic thyroid tumors. Study background: It was across blood and tumor or nodule tissue from malignant and benign thyroid patients that repertoires were compared. Findings and limits, study-wide: According to reports, the diversity of TCR beta was significantly higher in malignant thyroid tumors than in benign nodules, and this held in both blood and tumor samples.

On this clone: The antigen is unknown. Germline and junction disagree at one end, which may indicate a read error.

Germline V gene data show CDR1 as SNHLY and CDR2 as FYNNEI. The CDR3 covers 15 residues. None of the patients had undergone any treatment ahead of thyroid surgery. In the original processing: Variation in CDR3 across clinicopathological groups served as the basis for constructing a distant-metastasis classifier in papillary thyroid cancer. MiXCR re-clonotyped the PCR reads for TCRdb. Clone size and V and J calls follow TCRdb, not the original study. The sample records roughly 15,000 clones, roughly 20% being singletons. Source material: adjacent normal tissue. V is TRBV2 and J is TRBJ2-1; D gene uncertain. The sequence was obtained from a female donor with papillary thyroid cancer or a benign thyroid nodule (not recorded which). Some clones in this sample may be carry-over from other donors' samples. The CDR3 region is CANSESRLPYDEQFF. The CDR3 region has the DNA TGTGCCAACAGTGAATCTCGACTTCCCTACGATGAGCAGTTCTTC.